These 20 T cell receptor beta chains were all obtained from the same sample, sequenced in a study of T cells after yellow fever vaccination. TCRdb reprocessed the 5' RACE reads with MiXCR, giving one entry per CDR3 protein. The sample includes approximately 180,000 distinct CDR3 sequences, about 6.2% of them seen just once. Sequenced here: CD4+ T cells sorted from PBMCs, sampled on the day of the first yellow fever vaccination. The receptor source for this set is a man aged 18 to 29 who received the YFV17D yellow fever vaccine.

This chain joins TRBV27 and TRBJ2-5; no clear D. V lost 2 bases to trimming and J lost 1 base, with 8 bases between them. The CDR3 length is 14 residues. CDR1 is MNHEY, CDR2 SMNVEV, per germline (reference sequence). Here the CDR3 DNA reads TGTGCCAGCAGTTTAATCGCGACCCAAGAGACCCAGTACTTC. This translates into CASSLIATQETQYF.

This clonotype has at least ten counts. This chain joins TRBV7-2 and TRBJ2-5; 7 positions agree with TRBD1. This CDR3 has 14 residues. J lost 4 bases, V lost 2 bases, and 4 bases had no gene match. CDR1 and CDR2 from the germline V gene are SGHTA and FQGNSA. The CDR3 sequence: CASSLRQGRETQYF. As DNA, the CDR3 is TGTGCCAGCAGCTTACGACAGGGAAGAGAGACCCAGTACTTC.

This clonotype came up many times. This rearrangement joins TRBV25-1 to TRBJ2-7, with 10 bases matching TRBD1. The CDR3 runs to 13 residues. Germline assignment: CDR1 MGHDK and CDR2 SYGVNS. Trimming took 4 bases from V and 3 from J; bases not matched to a gene: 0. CDR3 nucleotides: TGTGCCAGCAGTGGGACAGGGGGCTACGAGCAGTACGTC. Translation: CASSGTGGYEQYV.

The table lists this clonotype with a few counts. The chain employs TRBV4-3 and TRBJ2-3; D gene uncertain. Germline V CDR1 and CDR2: LGHNA, YSLEER. The length of the CDR3 is 17 residues. V lost 0 bases, J lost 4 bases, and 17 bases lay in between. CDR3 in amino acids: CASSQDLGSAEADTQYF. The DNA for the CDR3 is TGCGCCAGCAGCCAAGATCTAGGGTCAGCCGAGGCAGATACGCAGTATTTT.

This clonotype occurred many times. The rearrangement links TRBV6-6 to TRBJ2-1; 8 bases are a match to TRBD2. The length of the CDR3 is 12 residues. CDR1 and CDR2 from the germline V gene are MNHNY and SVGAGI (reference sequence). J lost 14 bases, V lost 6 bases, and 9 bases had no gene match. In DNA, the CDR3 is TGTGCCAGCAGCCTACGGGGGGGATATGAGTTCTTC. This encodes CASSLRGGYEFF.

This clonotype was counted many times. This sequence joins TRBV5-1 and TRBJ1-5, with D perhaps matching TRBD1 (5 bases). Trimming pared 0 bases from V and 6 bases from J, leaving 7 bases between. The germline V gene encodes CDR1 SGHRS and CDR2 YFSETQ. The CDR3 totals 13 residues. CDR3 residues: CASSLEGSQPQHF. Here the CDR3 DNA reads TGCGCCAGCAGCTTGGAGGGGTCTCAGCCCCAGCATTTT.

Only a few counts were recorded for this clonotype. The chain recombines TRBV6-4 with TRBJ2-3, with no clear D. The length of the CDR3 is 14 residues. CDR1 is MRHNA, CDR2 SNTAGT, per germline. Trimming removed 6 bases from V and 0 bases from J, with 10 bases in between. CDR3 sequence (DNA): TGTGCCAGCAGCAAGTTGGCTAGCACAGATACGCAGTATTTT. It yields the protein CASSKLASTDTQYF.

This clonotype was counted many times. The chain carries TRBV4-1 and TRBJ2-1; 10 bases line up with TRBD1. This CDR3 region has 16 residues. Germline CDR1 MGHRA, CDR2 YSYEKL. The V segment lost 1 base and the J segment 4 bases; nucleotides outside the gene matches: 4. As DNA, the CDR3 is TGCGCCAGCAGCCAAGCCCGGACAGGGGGTTACAATGAGCAGTTCTTC. Protein sequence: CASSQARTGGYNEQFF.

This clonotype was observed many times. The chain has TRBV7-2 and TRBJ2-1; 8 nucleotides align to TRBD2. The CDR3 covers 15 residues. With 3 bases clipped from V and 7 bases from J, the junction kept 8 bases outside the gene matches. Germline V gene sequence: CDR1 SGHTA, CDR2 FQGNSA. This CDR3 reads CASSFPRGAVNEQFF. In nucleotides, the CDR3 is TGTGCCAGCAGCTTTCCGCGGGGGGCCGTGAATGAGCAGTTCTTC.

This clonotype has at least ten counts. The gene calls are TRBV4-3 and TRBJ2-4, with 9 bases identical to TRBD2. V lost 0 bases, J lost 4 bases, and 13 bases stayed unmatched. This CDR3 spans 19 amino acids. The V gene's germline CDR1 is LGHNA and CDR2 YSLEER. CDR3 amino acids: CASSQDGPSGARGKNIQYF. The CDR3 DNA follows: TGCGCCAGCAGCCAAGATGGTCCTAGCGGGGCCCGAGGGAAAAACATTCAGTACTTC.

This clonotype occurred many times. The V call is TRBV7-2, the J call TRBJ2-1, with TRBD2 as a possible D gene (5 bases). Trimming took off 8 bases at V and 0 bases at J, with 5 bases between the two ends. CDR3 size: 12 residues. Germline V CDR1 and CDR2: SGHTA, FQGNSA. CDR3 region: CASGSSYNEQFF. The CDR3 DNA reads TGTGCCAGCGGGAGCTCCTACAATGAGCAGTTCTTC. Complete variable domain (other parts from reference TRBV7-2 and TRBJ2-1): GAGVSQSPSNKVTEKGKDVELRCDPISGHTALYWYRQSLGQGLEFLIYFQGNSAPDKSGLPSDRFSAERTGGSVSTLTIQRTQQEDSAVYLCASGSSYNEQFFGPGTRLTVL.

This clonotype was detected many times. The chain uses TRBV5-1 and TRBJ2-1; possibly TRBD2 for D (7 bases). The CDR3 extends over 14 amino acids. V was cut by 0 bases and J by 9 bases, with 13 bases left in between. Germline V gene data show CDR1 as SGHRS and CDR2 as YFSETQ. CDR3: CASSLGTGGGEQFF. CDR3 coding DNA: TGCGCCAGCAGCTTGGGGACGGGGGGCGGTGAGCAGTTCTTC.

This clonotype was seen many times. The chain couples TRBV30 to TRBJ1-3; D might be TRBD1 (6 bases). This CDR3 spans 15 amino acids. Between the trimmed V and J ends, which lost 2 bases and 0 bases, there was a span of 11 bases. Germline V gene lookup returns CDR1 GTSNPN and CDR2 SVGIG (reference sequence). CDR3 sequence: CAWSRGAISGNTIYF. In nucleotides, the CDR3 is TGTGCCTGGAGTAGGGGGGCCATCTCTGGAAACACCATATATTTT.

The V and J genes are TRBV6-2 or TRBV6-3 and TRBJ2-7; D is possibly TRBD1 (6 bases). Trimming pared 2 bases from V and 3 bases from J, leaving 11 bases between. Germline V gene lookup returns CDR1 MNHEY and CDR2 SVGEGT. The CDR3 spans 14 residues. CDR3 sequence: CASSYGRDIYEQYV. The CDR3 nucleotides are TGTGCCAGCAGTTACGGCCGGGACATCTACGAGCAGTACGTC.

The table lists this clonotype with a few counts. J is TRBJ2-4 and V is TRBV20-1, with TRBD2 matching over 9 bases. The CDR3 totals 14 residues. CDR1 and CDR2 (germline): DFQATT, SNEGSKA (reference sequence). Unmatched junction bases numbered 6, after V lost 3 bases and J lost 6 bases. CDR3 residues: CSASISGGSNIQYF. The DNA of the CDR3 is TGCAGTGCTAGTATTAGCGGGGGATCAAACATTCAGTACTTC.

This clonotype occurred many times. The chain couples TRBV6-1 to TRBJ2-5; 9 bases match TRBD1. This CDR3 is 17 amino acids long. CDR1 and CDR2 (germline): MNHNS, SASEGT. Trimming at V came to 6 bases and at J to 5 bases, leaving 16 bases not matched to a gene. The CDR3 reads CASSRPLYRGPRETQYF. In DNA, the CDR3 is TGTGCCAGCAGCCGCCCTCTGTACAGGGGGCCGAGGGAGACCCAGTACTTC.

This chain joins TRBV6-1 and TRBJ2-3; tentative D call: TRBD2 (7 bases). The CDR3 loop spans 14 amino acids. V was trimmed by 4 bases and J by 5 bases, leaving 13 bases between them. Germline CDR1 MNHNS, CDR2 SASEGT. This chain's CDR3 is CASSVGAGVDTQYF. The CDR3 bases are TGTGCCAGCAGTGTGGGGGCGGGGGTAGATACGCAGTATTTT.

This clonotype was counted many times. The chain is built from TRBV3-1 and TRBJ2-7, with a tentative D call TRBD2 (6 bases). CDR1 is LGHDT, CDR2 YNNKEL, per germline (reference sequence). Trimming removed 4 bases from V and 1 base from J, with 14 bases in between. The CDR3 totals 15 residues. CDR3 in amino acids: CASSLRTGRSYEQYF. CDR3 nucleotide sequence: TGTGCCAGCAGCCTGAGAACCGGGAGATCCTACGAGCAGTACTTC.

J is TRBJ1-2 and V is TRBV29-1, with 7 bases lining up with TRBD1. The J segment lost 8 bases and the V segment lost 4 bases, leaving 4 bases of the junction unmatched. Germline lookup yields CDR1 SQVTM and CDR2 ANQGSEA. This CDR3 is 11 amino acids long. The CDR3 DNA is TGCAGCGTTGGACAGGGTGGAGGCTACACCTTC. Translated, it gives CSVGQGGGYTF.

This clonotype was found many times. The rearrangement uses TRBV3-1 and TRBJ2-5; D not certain. V lost 4 bases, J lost 5 bases, and 14 bases lay in between. Per the germline V gene, CDR1 is LGHDT and CDR2 is YNNKEL (reference sequence). This CDR3 has 14 residues. The CDR3 DNA is TGTGCCAGCAGCCTTCCCCCGGTTCTGGAGACCCAGTACTTC. It specifies CASSLPPVLETQYF.